The TCR beta chain described here comes from a study of regulatory T cells in long-lasting Graves disease. As for the study in general: The definition of persistent Graves' disease was over 5 years of antithyroid drugs with positive TSH receptor antibodies.

This clonotype was seen only a few times. Germline V CDR1 and CDR2: LNHDA, SQIVND (reference sequence). The CDR3 covers 13 residues. Trimming took off 6 bases at V and 4 bases at J, with 9 bases between the two ends. Investigators prepared the TCR beta libraries by applying iRepertoire HTBI primers and Arm-PCR of CDR3 regions. Each CDR3 protein gets one entry after TCRdb re-called the multiplex PCR reads with MiXCR. Among approximately 360,000 distinct CDR3 sequences listed, approximately 23% were seen once. Time point indicated: persistent/refractory GD, antithyroid drugs over 5 years with positive TRAb. From PBMCs, RNA was extracted and then used to make the TCR library.

The clonotype comes from a woman between 40 and 50 years old with Graves disease. The chain recombines TRBV19 with TRBJ1-4, with unresolved D. This specimen consisted of peripheral blood mononuclear cells (PBMCs), obtained when the disease was refractory, from a patient treated with antithyroid drugs. The CDR3 coding sequence is TGTGCCAGTAGGGCGGGGAGTAATGAAAAACTGTTTTTT. It specifies CASRAGSNEKLFF.